Listed below are T cell receptor beta chains from one sample, sequenced in a study of shared clonotypes between healthy human individuals. Repertoires were generated with immunoSEQ multiplex PCR, while TCRdb's copy carries only in-frame clones and drops some. This table holds roughly 2,000,000 clones, roughly 94% found once. Sequenced input: naive CD8+ T cells sorted from blood. The receptors stem from a man younger than 30 in good health. The CDR3 runs from the conserved cysteine through the conserved F or W. The D gene is left open where the match is weak.

V	D	J	length	CDR3
TRBV27	.	TRBJ1-2	17	CASTLRYPGGGDYGYTF
TRBV28	.	TRBJ2-7	12	CASSLLTYEQYF
TRBV2	.	TRBJ1-4	15	CASSDTLSEGEKLFF
TRBV5-1	.	TRBJ2-7	15	CASSLYESQGYEQYF
TRBV6-1	TRBD1	TRBJ2-7	14	CASSETGTGYEQYF
TRBV21-1	.	TRBJ1-2	16	CASSKVITAINYGYTF
TRBV4-1	TRBD1	TRBJ1-1	17	CASSQERNTGANTEAFF
TRBV5-6	TRBD2	TRBJ2-7	16	CASSPTSGRAAYEQYF
TRBV5-4	.	TRBJ2-3	14	CASSQDTHTDTQYF
TRBV29-1	TRBD1	TRBJ1-2	14	CSVAPGQGAEGYTF
TRBV5-1	.	TRBJ2-3	15	CVSSRVASVADTQYF
TRBV6-1	.	TRBJ2-7	14	CASSSGWDAYEQYF
TRBV4-3	.	TRBJ2-2	15	CASSQDHVNTGELFF